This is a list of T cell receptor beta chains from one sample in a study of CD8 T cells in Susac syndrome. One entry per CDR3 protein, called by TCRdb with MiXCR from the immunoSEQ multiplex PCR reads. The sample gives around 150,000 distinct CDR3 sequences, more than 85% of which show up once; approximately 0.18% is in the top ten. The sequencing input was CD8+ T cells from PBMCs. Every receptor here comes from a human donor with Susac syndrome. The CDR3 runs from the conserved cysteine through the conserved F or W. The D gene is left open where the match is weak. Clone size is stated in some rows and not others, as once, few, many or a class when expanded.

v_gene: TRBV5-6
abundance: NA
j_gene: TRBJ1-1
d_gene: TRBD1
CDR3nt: TGTGCCAGCAGCTTCCCCACAGGGGGTGCGACTGAAGCTTTCTTT
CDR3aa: CASSFPTGGATEAFF

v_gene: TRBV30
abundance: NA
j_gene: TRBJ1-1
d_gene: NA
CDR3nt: TGTGCCTGGAGTGTGTGGAACACTGAAGCTTTCTTT
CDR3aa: CAWSVWNTEAFF

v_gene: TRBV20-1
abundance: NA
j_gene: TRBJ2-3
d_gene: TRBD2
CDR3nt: TGCAGTGCTAGAGATGGCAGGCGGGAGGCCAGGGATACGCAGTATTTT
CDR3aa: CSARDGRREARDTQYF

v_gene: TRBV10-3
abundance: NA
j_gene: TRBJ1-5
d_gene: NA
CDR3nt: TGTGCCATCAGTGATGAGGGGGCCCAGCATTTT
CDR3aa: CAISDEGAQHF

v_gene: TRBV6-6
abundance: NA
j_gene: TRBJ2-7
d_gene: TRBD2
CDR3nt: TGTGCCACCCTCGATAGCGGGAGATCCTACGAGCAGTACTTC
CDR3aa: CATLDSGRSYEQYF

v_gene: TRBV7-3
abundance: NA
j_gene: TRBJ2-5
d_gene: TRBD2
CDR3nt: TGTGCCAGCAGCTTAACTGCCGGGACTAGGGGAGAGACCCAGTACTTC
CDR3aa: CASSLTAGTRGETQYF

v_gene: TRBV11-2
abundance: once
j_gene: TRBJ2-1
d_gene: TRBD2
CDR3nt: TGTGCCAGCAGCTTAGCTTATGCTAGCGGGACGACGTTGGGTGAGCAGTTCTTC
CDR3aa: CASSLAYASGTTLGEQFF

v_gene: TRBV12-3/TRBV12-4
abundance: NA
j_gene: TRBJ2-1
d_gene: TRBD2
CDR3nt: TGTGCCAGCGCCGCGGGAGGCGTAAACAATGAGCAGTTCTTC
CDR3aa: CASAAGGVNNEQFF

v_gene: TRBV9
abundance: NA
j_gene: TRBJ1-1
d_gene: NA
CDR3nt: TGTGCCAGCAGCGCCCTATCCCCCCACGACGGGAACACTGAAGCTTTCTTT
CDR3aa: CASSALSPHDGNTEAFF

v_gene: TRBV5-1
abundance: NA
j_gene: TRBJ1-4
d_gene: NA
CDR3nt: TGCGCCAGCAGCTTGTACCCAGGGGAGGTGGAAAAACTGTTTTTT
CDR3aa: CASSLYPGEVEKLFF

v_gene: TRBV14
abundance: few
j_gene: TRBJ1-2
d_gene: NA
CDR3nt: TGTGCCAGCAGCCAAGACAGAGCCTCCTATGGCTACACCTTC
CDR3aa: CASSQDRASYGYTF

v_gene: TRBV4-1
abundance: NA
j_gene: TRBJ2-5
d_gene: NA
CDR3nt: TGCGCCAGCAGCCAAGCCCGGGGACACCAAGAGACCCAGTACTTC
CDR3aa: CASSQARGHQETQYF

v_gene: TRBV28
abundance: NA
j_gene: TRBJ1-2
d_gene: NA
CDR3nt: TGTGCCACCTCTTGGCCTAACTATGGCTACACCTTC
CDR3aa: CATSWPNYGYTF

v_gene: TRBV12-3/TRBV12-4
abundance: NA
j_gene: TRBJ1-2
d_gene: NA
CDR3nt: TGTGCCAGCAGTTTCGGCGTCCCTAGAAATGGCTACACCTTC
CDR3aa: CASSFGVPRNGYTF

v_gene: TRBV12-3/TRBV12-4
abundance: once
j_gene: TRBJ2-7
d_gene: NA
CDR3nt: TGTGCCAGCAGTATGGACACGACCATCGAGTACGAGCAGTACTTC
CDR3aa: CASSMDTTIEYEQYF

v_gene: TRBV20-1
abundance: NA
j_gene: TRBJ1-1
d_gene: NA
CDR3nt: TGCAGTGCTAGAGATCAAGGGCACACTGAAGCTTTCTTT
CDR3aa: CSARDQGHTEAFF

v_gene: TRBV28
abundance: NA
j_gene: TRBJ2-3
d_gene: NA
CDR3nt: TGTGCCAGCAGACAGGCCACAGATACGCAGTATTTT
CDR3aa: CASRQATDTQYF

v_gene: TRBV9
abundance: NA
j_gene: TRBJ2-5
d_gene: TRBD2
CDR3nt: TGTGCCAGCAGCGTTGGCGGGAGGGTAATTGGGACCCTCCAGACCCAGTACTTC
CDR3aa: CASSVGGRVIGTLQTQYF

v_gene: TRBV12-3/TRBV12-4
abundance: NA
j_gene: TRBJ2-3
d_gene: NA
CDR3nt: TGTGCCAGCAGCTATACCTCTAGCGTGGATACGCAGTATTTT
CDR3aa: CASSYTSSVDTQYF

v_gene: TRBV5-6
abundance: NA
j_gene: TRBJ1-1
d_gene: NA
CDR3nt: TGTGCCAGCAGCCGGCGGAACACTGAAGCTTTCTTT
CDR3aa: CASSRRNTEAFF

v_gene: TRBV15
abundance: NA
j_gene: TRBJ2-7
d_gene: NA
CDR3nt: TGTGCCACCAGGAGTCCCGGGCCGAGCTCCTACGAGCAGTACTTC
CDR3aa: CATRSPGPSSYEQYF

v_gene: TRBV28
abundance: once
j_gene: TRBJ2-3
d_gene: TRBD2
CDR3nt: TGTGCCAGCAACGGACTAGCGGGAGTGGGTGATACGCAGTATTTT
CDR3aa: CASNGLAGVGDTQYF

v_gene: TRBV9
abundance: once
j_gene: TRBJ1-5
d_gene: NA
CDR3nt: TGTGCCAGCAGCGTAGAGGCGGGGCAGCCCCAGCATTTT
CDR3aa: CASSVEAGQPQHF

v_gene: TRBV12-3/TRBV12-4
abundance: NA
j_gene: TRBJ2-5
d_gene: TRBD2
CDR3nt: TGTGCCAGCAGTCCGTCGACTAGCGGGAGGGTAGAGACCCAGTACTTC
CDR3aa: CASSPSTSGRVETQYF

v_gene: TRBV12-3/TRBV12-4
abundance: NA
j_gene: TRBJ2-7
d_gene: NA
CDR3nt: TGTGCCAGCAGTTTCTGGCAGGCGTACGAGCAGTACTTC
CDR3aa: CASSFWQAYEQYF

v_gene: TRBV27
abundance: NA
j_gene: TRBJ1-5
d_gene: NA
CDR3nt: TGTGCCAGCAGCCCCAGGGGCTCTGGTCAGCCCCAGCATTTT
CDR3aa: CASSPRGSGQPQHF

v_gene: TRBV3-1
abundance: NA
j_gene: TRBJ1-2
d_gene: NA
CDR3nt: TGTGCCAGCAGCCAACCGAGGACAGAAGGTGGTTCAAGCTATGGCTACACCTTC
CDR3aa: CASSQPRTEGGSSYGYTF

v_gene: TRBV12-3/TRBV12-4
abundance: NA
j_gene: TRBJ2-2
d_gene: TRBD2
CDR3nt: TGTGCCAGCCGTCGGGGGGGCGGCTACACCGGGGAGCTGTTTTTT
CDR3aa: CASRRGGGYTGELFF

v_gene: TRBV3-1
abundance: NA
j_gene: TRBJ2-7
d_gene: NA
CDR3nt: TGTGCCAGCAGCCAAGTTCCAGGGGAATCCTACGAGCAGTACTTC
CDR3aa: CASSQVPGESYEQYF

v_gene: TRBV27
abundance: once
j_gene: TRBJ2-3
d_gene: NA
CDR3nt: TGTGCCAGCACTGATGCAGATACGCAGTATTTT
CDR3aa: CASTDADTQYF

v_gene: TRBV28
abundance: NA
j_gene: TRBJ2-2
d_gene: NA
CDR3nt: TGTGCCAGCAGTCCCCCCAACCTCTATAACACCGGGGAGCTGTTTTTT
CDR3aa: CASSPPNLYNTGELFF

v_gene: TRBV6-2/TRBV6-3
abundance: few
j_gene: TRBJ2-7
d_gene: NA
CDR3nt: TGTGCCAGCAGTTACGCCTACGAGCAGTACTTC
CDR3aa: CASSYAYEQYF

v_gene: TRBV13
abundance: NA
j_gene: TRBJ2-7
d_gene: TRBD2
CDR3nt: TGTGCCAGCAGCTCGGGACTAGCGGCACCGAGCTCCTACGAGCAGTACTTC
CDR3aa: CASSSGLAAPSSYEQYF

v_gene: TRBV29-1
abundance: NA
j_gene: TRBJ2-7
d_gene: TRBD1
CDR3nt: TGCAGCGTTGAAGATCCGCAGGGGGCGTACTACGAGCAGTACTTC
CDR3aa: CSVEDPQGAYYEQYF

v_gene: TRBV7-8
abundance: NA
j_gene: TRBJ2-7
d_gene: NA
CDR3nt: TGTGCCAGCAGCTTCGGGGGCCCTACCTACGAGCAGTACTTC
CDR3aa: CASSFGGPTYEQYF

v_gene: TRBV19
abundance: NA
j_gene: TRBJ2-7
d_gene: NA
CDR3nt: TGTGCCAGTAGTATAGATCGTGACGAGCAGTACTTC
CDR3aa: CASSIDRDEQYF

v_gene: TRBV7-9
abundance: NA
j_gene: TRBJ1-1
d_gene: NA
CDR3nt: TGTGCCAGCAGCTACACACTGAACGTGCACACTGAAGCTTTCTTT
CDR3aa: CASSYTLNVHTEAFF

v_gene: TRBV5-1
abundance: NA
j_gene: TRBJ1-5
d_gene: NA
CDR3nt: TGCGCCAGCAGACCAAAGGCCGAACAGGGTTATAGCAATCAGCCCCAGCATTTT
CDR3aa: CASRPKAEQGYSNQPQHF

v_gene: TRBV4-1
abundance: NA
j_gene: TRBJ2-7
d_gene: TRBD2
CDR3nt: TGCGCCAGCGGGGAGGGGGGGACTAGCGTTGGCGAGCAGTACTTC
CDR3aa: CASGEGGTSVGEQYF

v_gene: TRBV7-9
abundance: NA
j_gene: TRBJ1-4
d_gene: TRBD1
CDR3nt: TGTGCCAGCATCGGGACAGCGAATGAAAAACTGTTTTTT
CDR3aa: CASIGTANEKLFF

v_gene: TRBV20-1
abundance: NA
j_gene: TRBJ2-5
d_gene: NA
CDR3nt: TGCAGTGCTAGAGCTTACGGGGCGCAAGAGACCCAGTACTTC
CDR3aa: CSARAYGAQETQYF

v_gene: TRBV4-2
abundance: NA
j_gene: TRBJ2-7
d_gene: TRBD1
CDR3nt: TGTGCCAGCAGCCAAGAACGGGGGACAGGGGGCGTCTACGAGCAGTACTTC
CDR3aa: CASSQERGTGGVYEQYF

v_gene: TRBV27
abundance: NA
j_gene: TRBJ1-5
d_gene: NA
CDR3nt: TGTGCCAGCGGCCAGGACAGATACTATAGCAATCAGCCCCAGCATTTT
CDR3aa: CASGQDRYYSNQPQHF

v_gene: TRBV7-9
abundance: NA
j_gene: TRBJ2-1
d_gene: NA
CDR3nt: TGTGCCAGCAGCTCTACTAGCATCGATGAGCAGTTCTTC
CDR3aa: CASSSTSIDEQFF

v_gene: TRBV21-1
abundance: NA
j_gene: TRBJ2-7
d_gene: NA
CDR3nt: TGTGCCAGCCAGGGGGCAGACGAGCAGTACTTC
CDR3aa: CASQGADEQYF

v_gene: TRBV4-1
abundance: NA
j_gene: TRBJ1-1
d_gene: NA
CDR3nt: TGCGCCAGCAGCCAAGATACGACGGGATGGGGCACTGAAGCTTTCTTT
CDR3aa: CASSQDTTGWGTEAFF